A selection of T cell receptor beta chains follows, all from one sample in a study of beta chain features in type 1 diabetes. Here immunoSEQ multiplex PCR was the method, and the copy in TCRdb shows in-frame clones only, minus some. The table lists a few hundred thousand clones, over 8.5% of them singletons. The sample taken for sequencing was central memory CD4+ T cells from blood. The receptor set was obtained from a man under 40 with type 1 diabetes. The CDR3 runs from the conserved cysteine through the conserved F or W. D genes are given only for firm matches. Clone sizes are given selectively: once, few, many, or a class where the clone is expanded.

V: TRBV19
J: TRBJ1-1
size: -
length: 17
D: -
CDR3: CASSTYSAQGPNTEAFF
DNA: TGTGCCAGTAGTACCTATAGTGCTCAGGGGCCGAACACTGAAGCTTTCTTT

V: TRBV6-5
J: TRBJ1-2
size: -
length: 13
D: -
CDR3: CASRPGANYGYTF
DNA: TGTGCCAGCAGGCCAGGAGCTAACTATGGCTACACCTTC

V: TRBV23-1
J: TRBJ1-5
size: few
length: 19
D: -
CDR3: CASSPGQNLVNGRNQPQHF
DNA: TGCGCCAGCAGTCCGGGGCAGAATCTTGTAAATGGACGCAATCAGCCCCAGCATTTT

V: TRBV7-2
J: TRBJ2-1
size: many
length: 14
D: -
CDR3: CASSRGRVYNEQFF
DNA: TGTGCCAGCAGCAGGGGCAGGGTCTACAATGAGCAGTTCTTC

V: TRBV7-2
J: TRBJ1-3
size: -
length: 15
D: -
CDR3: CASSPYQGTGNTIYF
DNA: TGTGCCAGCAGTCCCTACCAGGGGACTGGAAACACCATATATTTT

V: TRBV27
J: TRBJ2-5
size: few
length: 12
D: TRBD1
CDR3: CASRTGGETQYF
DNA: TGTGCCAGCAGAACAGGGGGAGAGACCCAGTACTTC

V: TRBV5-1
J: TRBJ1-4
size: -
length: 17
D: -
CDR3: CASSLAGSGGRNEKLFF
DNA: TGCGCCAGCAGCTTGGCCGGCTCCGGGGGGCGGAATGAAAAACTGTTTTTT

V: TRBV7-9
J: TRBJ1-1
size: -
length: 16
D: -
CDR3: CASSKGRGVGNTEAFF
DNA: TGTGCCAGCAGTAAAGGGAGGGGCGTGGGGAACACTGAAGCTTTCTTT

V: TRBV9
J: TRBJ1-4
size: -
length: 14
D: TRBD1
CDR3: CASSMGTGNEKLFF
DNA: TGTGCCAGCAGTATGGGGACAGGGAATGAAAAACTGTTTTTT

V: TRBV6-6
J: TRBJ1-1
size: few
length: 13
D: -
CDR3: CASSYSRDTEAFF
DNA: TGTGCCAGCAGTTACTCGAGGGACACTGAAGCTTTCTTT

V: TRBV7-6
J: TRBJ2-5
size: few
length: 15
D: TRBD1
CDR3: CASSFPGQGRETQYF
DNA: TGTGCCAGCAGCTTCCCCGGACAGGGACGAGAGACCCAGTACTTC

V: TRBV5-4
J: TRBJ2-3
size: -
length: 16
D: TRBD1
CDR3: CASSPRGTGGMDTQYF
DNA: TGCGCCAGCAGCCCTCGGGGGACAGGGGGCATGGATACGCAGTATTTT

V: TRBV5-1
J: TRBJ2-5
size: few
length: 16
D: TRBD2
CDR3: CASSWKTSGDEETQYF
DNA: TGCGCCAGCAGCTGGAAGACTAGCGGAGACGAAGAGACCCAGTACTTC

V: TRBV5-1
J: TRBJ2-2
size: few
length: 15
D: TRBD1
CDR3: CASSLVGGTAGELFF
DNA: TGCGCCAGCAGCTTGGTAGGGGGCACCGCCGGGGAGCTGTTTTTT

V: TRBV5-5
J: TRBJ2-1
size: few
length: 18
D: TRBD2
CDR3: CASSSYPGTSGSGNEQFF
DNA: TGTGCCAGCAGTTCTTATCCCGGGACTAGCGGGAGCGGTAATGAGCAGTTCTTC

V: TRBV5-4
J: TRBJ2-1
size: -
length: 15
D: -
CDR3: CASSLAVDLYNEQFF
DNA: TGTGCCAGCAGCTTGGCCGTGGATCTCTACAATGAGCAGTTCTTC

V: TRBV28
J: TRBJ2-5
size: few
length: 18
D: -
CDR3: CASSQLQGGSPGQETQYF
DNA: TGTGCCAGCAGCCAGCTCCAGGGGGGGTCCCCGGGCCAAGAGACCCAGTACTTC

V: TRBV19
J: TRBJ1-2
size: -
length: 16
D: TRBD1
CDR3: CASSRTGGDLSYGYTF
DNA: TGTGCCAGTAGCAGGACAGGGGGCGACCTCTCCTATGGCTACACCTTC

V: TRBV5-1
J: TRBJ2-3
size: -
length: 15
D: TRBD2
CDR3: CASSSLSGSGGTQYF
DNA: TGCGCCAGCAGCTCGTTAAGCGGGAGCGGGGGGACGCAGTATTTT

V: TRBV7-3
J: TRBJ2-6
size: few
length: 17
D: -
CDR3: CASSLMLSISGANVLTF
DNA: TGTGCCAGCAGCTTAATGCTTTCGATATCTGGGGCCAACGTCCTGACTTTC

V: TRBV5-1
J: TRBJ2-6
size: many
length: 16
D: -
CDR3: CASTGAQGSGANVLTF
DNA: TGCGCCAGCACAGGCGCTCAAGGATCTGGGGCCAACGTCCTGACTTTC

V: TRBV5-6
J: TRBJ2-7
size: many
length: 14
D: TRBD1
CDR3: CASSLDRGSYEQYF
DNA: TGTGCCAGCAGCTTGGACAGGGGGTCCTACGAGCAGTACTTC

V: TRBV10-3
J: TRBJ1-3
size: few
length: 15
D: -
CDR3: CASCREGFSGNTIYF
DNA: TGTGCCAGCTGCCGGGAGGGGTTCTCTGGAAACACCATATATTTT

V: TRBV11-2
J: TRBJ2-4
size: -
length: 13
D: -
CDR3: CASSPDRANIQYF
DNA: TGTGCCAGCAGCCCCGACAGAGCAAACATTCAGTACTTC

V: TRBV28
J: TRBJ1-5
size: many
length: 16
D: TRBD1
CDR3: CASSLRQGEGDQPQHF
DNA: TGTGCCAGCAGTCTTAGACAGGGTGAGGGCGATCAGCCCCAGCATTTT

V: TRBV5-6
J: TRBJ1-2
size: many
length: 12
D: -
CDR3: CASSLFGYGYTF
DNA: TGTGCCAGCAGCTTGTTCGGCTATGGCTACACCTTC

V: TRBV30
J: TRBJ1-5
size: few
length: 14
D: -
CDR3: CAWTHQTSNQPQHF
DNA: TGTGCCTGGACCCACCAGACGAGCAATCAGCCCCAGCATTTT

V: TRBV5-1
J: TRBJ2-2
size: few
length: 15
D: TRBD1
CDR3: CASSLAQGAFGELFF
DNA: TGCGCCAGCAGCTTGGCACAGGGGGCATTCGGGGAGCTGTTTTTT

V: TRBV9
J: TRBJ2-3
size: few
length: 12
D: -
CDR3: CASSLGRDTQYF
DNA: TGTGCCAGCAGCTTAGGGCGAGATACGCAGTATTTT

V: TRBV6-5
J: TRBJ1-2
size: few
length: 13
D: -
CDR3: CATSQDGLYGYTF
DNA: TGTGCCACCTCCCAAGACGGCCTCTATGGCTACACCTTC

V: TRBV19
J: TRBJ1-1
size: -
length: 15
D: TRBD1
CDR3: CASSTQAGQGTEAFF
DNA: TGTGCCAGTAGTACTCAGGCCGGACAGGGCACTGAAGCTTTCTTT

V: TRBV7-2
J: TRBJ2-2
size: -
length: 15
D: TRBD1
CDR3: CASSPPGQGAGELFF
DNA: TGTGCCAGCAGTCCTCCGGGACAGGGCGCCGGGGAGCTGTTTTTT

V: TRBV30
J: TRBJ2-1
size: -
length: 19
D: -
CDR3: CAWSLRDGMTRSSYNEQFF
DNA: TGTGCCTGGAGTCTCCGGGACGGGATGACGAGGAGCTCCTACAATGAGCAGTTCTTC

V: TRBV6-4
J: TRBJ2-1
size: few
length: 14
D: TRBD1
CDR3: CASSYDRGYNEQFF
DNA: TGTGCCAGCAGCTACGACAGGGGTTACAATGAGCAGTTCTTC

V: TRBV28
J: TRBJ2-7
size: many
length: 12
D: -
CDR3: CASSYDSYEQYF
DNA: TGTGCCAGCAGTTACGACAGCTACGAGCAGTACTTC

V: TRBV11-2
J: TRBJ1-5
size: -
length: 16
D: TRBD1
CDR3: CASSEGGQRAVQPQHF
DNA: TGTGCCAGCAGTGAGGGGGGACAGAGAGCGGTTCAGCCCCAGCATTTT

V: TRBV7-8
J: TRBJ1-3
size: few
length: 13
D: -
CDR3: CASSPTTGNTIYF
DNA: TGTGCCAGCAGCCCGACAACCGGAAACACCATATATTTT

V: TRBV27
J: TRBJ1-6
size: -
length: 13
D: -
CDR3: CASSLNANSPLHF
DNA: TGTGCCAGCAGTTTAAATGCTAATTCACCCCTCCACTTT

V: TRBV18
J: TRBJ1-5
size: few
length: 17
D: TRBD1
CDR3: CASSRRGQGASNQPQHF
DNA: TGTGCCAGCTCACGGCGGGGACAGGGGGCCAGCAATCAGCCCCAGCATTTT

V: TRBV5-1
J: TRBJ1-1
size: few
length: 13
D: -
CDR3: CASSLDVNTEAFF
DNA: TGCGCCAGCAGCTTGGACGTTAACACTGAAGCTTTCTTT

V: TRBV28
J: TRBJ2-7
size: -
length: 14
D: -
CDR3: CASSSYRENYEQYF
DNA: TGTGCCAGCAGTTCTTACAGGGAAAACTACGAGCAGTACTTC

V: TRBV18
J: TRBJ1-1
size: -
length: 15
D: TRBD1
CDR3: CASSPPAGGKTEAFF
DNA: TGTGCCAGCTCACCACCGGCAGGGGGTAAGACTGAAGCTTTCTTT

V: TRBV18
J: TRBJ2-7
size: few
length: 15
D: -
CDR3: CASSPNRVFSDEQYF
DNA: TGTGCCAGCTCACCTAACAGGGTGTTTAGCGACGAGCAGTACTTC

V: TRBV28
J: TRBJ1-1
size: few
length: 14
D: -
CDR3: CASSFPARGTEAFF
DNA: TGTGCCAGCAGTTTCCCGGCCAGGGGCACTGAAGCTTTCTTT

V: TRBV19
J: TRBJ1-2
size: once
length: 12
D: -
CDR3: CASSIRTGGYTF
DNA: TGTGCCAGTAGTATTAGGACTGGTGGCTACACCTTC

V: TRBV11-2
J: TRBJ1-4
size: -
length: 14
D: -
CDR3: CASSLAGANEKLFF
DNA: TGTGCCAGCAGCTTAGCAGGGGCGAATGAAAAACTGTTTTTT

V: TRBV7-8
J: TRBJ2-5
size: many
length: 16
D: -
CDR3: CASSLAGGTPRETQYF
DNA: TGTGCCAGCAGCTTAGCGGGGGGGACACCTCGGGAGACCCAGTACTTC

V: TRBV5-1
J: TRBJ2-5
size: -
length: 13
D: -
CDR3: CASSLAGKETQYF
DNA: TGCGCCAGCAGCTTGGCAGGCAAAGAGACCCAGTACTTC

V: TRBV6-1
J: TRBJ2-1
size: many
length: 15
D: -
CDR3: CASRVSIGVYNEQFF
DNA: TGTGCCAGCAGGGTTAGCATTGGGGTCTACAATGAGCAGTTCTTC

V: TRBV7-3
J: TRBJ2-2
size: -
length: 16
D: -
CDR3: CASSPLASSNTGELFF
DNA: TGTGCCAGCAGCCCATTGGCTAGCTCCAACACCGGGGAGCTGTTTTTT

V: TRBV6-5
J: TRBJ1-4
size: -
length: 14
D: -
CDR3: CASSRGRANEKLFF
DNA: TGTGCCAGCAGCAGGGGAAGGGCTAATGAAAAACTGTTTTTT

V: TRBV19
J: TRBJ2-2
size: few
length: 20
D: TRBD1
CDR3: CASSTISLIPGQGATGELFF
DNA: TGTGCCAGTAGCACAATCTCCCTAATTCCGGGACAGGGGGCCACCGGGGAGCTGTTTTTT

V: TRBV6-6
J: TRBJ2-1
size: -
length: 15
D: -
CDR3: CASSHGRNEYNEQFF
DNA: TGTGCCAGCTCCCACGGGCGAAACGAATACAATGAGCAGTTCTTC

V: TRBV5-4
J: TRBJ2-2
size: -
length: 18
D: TRBD2
CDR3: CASSLGLAGRGNTGELFF
DNA: TGTGCCAGCAGCTTGGGACTAGCGGGAAGGGGGAACACCGGGGAGCTGTTTTTT

V: TRBV5-6
J: TRBJ2-7
size: -
length: 11
D: -
CDR3: CASSSVYEQYF
DNA: TGTGCCAGCAGTTCGGTATACGAGCAGTACTTC